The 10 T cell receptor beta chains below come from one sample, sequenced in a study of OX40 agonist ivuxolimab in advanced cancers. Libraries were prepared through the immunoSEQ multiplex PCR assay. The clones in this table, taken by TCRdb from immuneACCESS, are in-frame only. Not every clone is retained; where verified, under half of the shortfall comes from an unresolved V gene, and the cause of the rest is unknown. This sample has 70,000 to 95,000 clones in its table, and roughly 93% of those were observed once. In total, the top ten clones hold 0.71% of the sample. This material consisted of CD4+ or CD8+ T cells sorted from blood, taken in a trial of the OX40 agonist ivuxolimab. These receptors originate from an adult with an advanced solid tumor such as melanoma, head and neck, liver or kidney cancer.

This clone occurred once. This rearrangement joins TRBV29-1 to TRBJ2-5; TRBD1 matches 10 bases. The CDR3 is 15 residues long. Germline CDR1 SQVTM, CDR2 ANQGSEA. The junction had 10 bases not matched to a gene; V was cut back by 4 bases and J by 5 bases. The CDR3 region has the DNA TGCAGCGTTGCCCTGACAGGGGGCATGAGGGAGACCCAGTACTTC. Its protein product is CSVALTGGMRETQYF.

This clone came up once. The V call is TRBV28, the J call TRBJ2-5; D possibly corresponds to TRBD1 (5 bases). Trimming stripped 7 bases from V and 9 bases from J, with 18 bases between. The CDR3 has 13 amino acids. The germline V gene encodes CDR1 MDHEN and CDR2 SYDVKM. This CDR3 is CASNRQGDEAQYF. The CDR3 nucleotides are TGTGCCAGCAATCGGCAGGGCGACGAGGCCCAGTACTTC.

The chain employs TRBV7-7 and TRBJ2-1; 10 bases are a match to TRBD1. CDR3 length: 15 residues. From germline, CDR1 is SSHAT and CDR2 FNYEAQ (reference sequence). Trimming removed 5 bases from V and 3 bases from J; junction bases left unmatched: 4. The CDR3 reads CASSPGQGNYNEQFF. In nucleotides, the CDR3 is TGTGCCAGCAGCCCGGGACAGGGGAACTACAATGAGCAGTTCTTC.

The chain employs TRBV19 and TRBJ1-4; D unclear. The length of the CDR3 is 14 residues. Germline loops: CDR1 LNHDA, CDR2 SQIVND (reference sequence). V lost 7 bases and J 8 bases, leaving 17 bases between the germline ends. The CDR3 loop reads CASTVDVTGEKLFF. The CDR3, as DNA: TGTGCCAGTACCGTTGACGTTACCGGGGAAAAACTGTTTTTT.

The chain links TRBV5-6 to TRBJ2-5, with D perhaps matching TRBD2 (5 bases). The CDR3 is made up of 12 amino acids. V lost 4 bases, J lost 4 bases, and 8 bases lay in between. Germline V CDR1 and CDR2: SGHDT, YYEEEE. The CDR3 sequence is CASSRDRETQYF. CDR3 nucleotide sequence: TGTGCCAGCAGCCGGGATAGAGAGACCCAGTACTTC.

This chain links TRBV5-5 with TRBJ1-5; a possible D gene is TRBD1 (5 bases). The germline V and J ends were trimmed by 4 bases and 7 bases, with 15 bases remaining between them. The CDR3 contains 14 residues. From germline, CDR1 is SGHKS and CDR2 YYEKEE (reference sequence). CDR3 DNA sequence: TGTGCCAGCAGCCCTCAGGGTCCGTGGCAGCCCCAGCATTTT. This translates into CASSPQGPWQPQHF.

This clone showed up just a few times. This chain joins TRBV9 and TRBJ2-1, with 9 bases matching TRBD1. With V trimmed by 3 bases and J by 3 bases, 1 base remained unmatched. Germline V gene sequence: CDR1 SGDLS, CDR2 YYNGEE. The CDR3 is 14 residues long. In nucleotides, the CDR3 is TGTGCCAGCAGCGGGACAGGGGTCTACAATGAGCAGTTCTTC. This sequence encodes CASSGTGVYNEQFF.

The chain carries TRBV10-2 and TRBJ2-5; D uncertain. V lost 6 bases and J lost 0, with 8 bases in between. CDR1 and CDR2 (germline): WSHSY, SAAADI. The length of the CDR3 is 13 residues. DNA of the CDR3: TGCGCCAGCAGAAACGGAAACCAAGAGACCCAGTACTTC. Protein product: CASRNGNQETQYF.

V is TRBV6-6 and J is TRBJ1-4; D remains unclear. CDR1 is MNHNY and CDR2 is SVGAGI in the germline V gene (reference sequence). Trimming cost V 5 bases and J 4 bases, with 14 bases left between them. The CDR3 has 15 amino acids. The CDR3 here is CASSDPRDLNEKLFF. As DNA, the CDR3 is TGTGCCAGCAGTGACCCCCGAGATCTTAATGAAAAACTGTTTTTT.

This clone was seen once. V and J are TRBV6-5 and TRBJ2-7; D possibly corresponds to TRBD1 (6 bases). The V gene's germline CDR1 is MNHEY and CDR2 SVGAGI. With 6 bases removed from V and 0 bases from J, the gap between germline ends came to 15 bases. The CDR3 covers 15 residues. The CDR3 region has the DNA TGTGCCAGCAGCCCCGGACAGCTAAGCTCCTACGAGCAGTACTTC. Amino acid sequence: CASSPGQLSSYEQYF.